Listed below are T cell receptor beta chains from one sample, sequenced in a study of cytomegalovirus exposure and HLA in healthy donors. Clones were sequenced by immunoSEQ multiplex PCR, and TCRdb holds only the in-frame ones, with some missing. The table lists fewer than 200,000 clones, 9.5% of them singletons. The material sequenced was PBMCs. The receptors derive from a woman in her twenties or thirties in good health and CMV-seropositive. Each CDR3 is given with its conserved first and last residue. The D gene is left open where the match is weak. Clone size is shown for a subset of rows, as once, few, many or a class of expanded clone.

j_call v_call clone_size d_call cdr3_length cdr3_aa cdr3_nt
TRBJ1-2 TRBV5-6 few TRBD1 12 CASSFRGLGYTF TGTGCCAGCAGCTTCAGGGGGCTCGGCTACACCTTC
TRBJ2-1 TRBV19 few TRBD1 15 CASSIGTGIHYEQFF TGTGCCAGTAGTATCGGGACAGGTATCCACTATGAGCAGTTCTTC
TRBJ2-7 TRBV10-3 few - 15 CAISEEHRVFYEQYF TGTGCCATCAGCGAGGAGCACAGGGTTTTCTACGAGCAGTACTTC
TRBJ1-2 TRBV5-6 few TRBD1 17 CASSWDWRGPANYGYTF TGTGCCAGCAGCTGGGACTGGAGGGGGCCAGCTAACTATGGCTACACCTTC
TRBJ2-5 TRBV5-1 - - 13 CASSLTAKETQYF TGCGCCAGCAGCTTAACAGCTAAAGAGACCCAGTACTTC
TRBJ2-2 TRBV2 - TRBD2 17 CASSNSLGLATTGELFF TGTGCCAGCAGTAACAGTTTGGGACTAGCTACGACCGGGGAGCTGTTTTTT
TRBJ2-1 TRBV27 - TRBD2 15 CASSFLAGAYNEQFF TGTGCCAGCAGTTTCCTAGCGGGGGCCTACAATGAGCAGTTCTTC
TRBJ1-1 TRBV4-1 - - 16 CASSQGAGLSNTEAFF TGCGCCAGCAGCCAAGGAGCGGGACTGTCGAACACTGAAGCTTTCTTT
TRBJ2-7 TRBV27 few TRBD2 13 CASSRTSGFEQYF TGTGCCAGCAGTCGGACTAGCGGGTTTGAGCAGTACTTC
TRBJ1-5 TRBV12-5 - TRBD1 15 CASAPTGKGNQPQHF TGTGCTAGTGCCCCGACAGGGAAAGGCAATCAGCCCCAGCATTTT
TRBJ1-2 TRBV5-1 few - 13 CASSLGGHYGYTF TGCGCCAGCAGCTTGGGGGGGCACTATGGCTACACCTTC
TRBJ1-2 TRBV5-1 few - 14 CASGTDPSGYGYTF TGCGCCAGCGGAACAGATCCCTCTGGCTATGGCTACACCTTC
TRBJ2-5 TRBV10-3 - - 15 CAISGTGELQETQYF TGTGCCATCAGTGGTACGGGAGAGCTCCAAGAGACCCAGTACTTC
TRBJ2-3 TRBV30 few - 14 CAWSEDTSTDTQYF TGTGCCTGGAGTGAAGACACGAGCACAGATACGCAGTATTTT
TRBJ1-2 TRBV6-6 few TRBD1 13 CASRPQGRDGYTF TGTGCCAGCAGACCACAGGGGCGGGATGGCTACACCTTC